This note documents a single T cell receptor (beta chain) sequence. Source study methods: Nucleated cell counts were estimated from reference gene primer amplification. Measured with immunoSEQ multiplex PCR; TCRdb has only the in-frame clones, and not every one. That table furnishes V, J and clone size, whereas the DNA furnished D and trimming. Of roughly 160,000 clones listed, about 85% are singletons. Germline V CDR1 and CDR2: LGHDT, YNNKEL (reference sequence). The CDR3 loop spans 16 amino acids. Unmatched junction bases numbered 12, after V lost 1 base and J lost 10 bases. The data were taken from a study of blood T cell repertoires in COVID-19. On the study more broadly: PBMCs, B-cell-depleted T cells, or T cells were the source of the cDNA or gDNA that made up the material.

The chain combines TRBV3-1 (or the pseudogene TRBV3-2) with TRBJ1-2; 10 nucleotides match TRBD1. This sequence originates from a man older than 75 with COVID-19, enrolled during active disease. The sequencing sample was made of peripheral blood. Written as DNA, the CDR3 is TGTGCCAGCAGCCAAGCGAAGACAGGGGGCCCTATCGACTACACCTTC. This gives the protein CASSQAKTGGPIDYTF.